Many counts were recorded for the clone carrying this T cell receptor (beta chain). Its cognate antigen is unknown. This specimen comes from a study of T-cell reconstitution after alpha-beta-depleted transplantation in children. General study findings and limits: T-cell counts and diversity at one year following transplant were attributed mainly to newly produced T cells. As was reported, about two months after transplant, alpha-beta T cells came from several hundred expanded graft clones. Some patients' high day-60 TCRbeta diversity was traced to surviving recipient T cells and thymic progenitors.

Germline V gene sequence: CDR1 MDHEN, CDR2 SYDVKM. V was cut by 5 bases and J by 2 bases, with 6 bases left in between. The CDR3 extends over 12 amino acids. The TCRbeta library incorporated unique molecular identifiers. TCRdb re-called the PCR reads through MiXCR, storing one row per CDR3 protein. The sample carries 200,000 to 250,000 distinct CDR3 sequences, less than 9% recorded once. The sequence was obtained from a male patient younger than 18 who had a stem cell transplant for acute lymphoblastic leukemia, so the T cells may come from the graft donor. This specimen consisted of PBMCs, mostly from graft donor cells, obtained 180 days after TCRalphabeta/CD19-depleted stem cell transplant. The chain joins TRBV28 to TRBJ2-5, with a possible D match to TRBD1 (6 bases). The DNA for the CDR3 is TGTGCCAGCAGTGGACAGCAAGAGACCCAGTACTTC. Encoded protein: CASSGQQETQYF. Full variable domain (missing parts from reference TRBV28 and TRBJ2-5): DVKVTQSSRYLVKRTGEKVFLECVQDMDHENMFWYRQDPGLGLRLIYFSYDVKMKEKGDIPEGYSVSREKKERFSLILESASTNQTSMYLCASSGQQETQYFGPGTRLLVL.